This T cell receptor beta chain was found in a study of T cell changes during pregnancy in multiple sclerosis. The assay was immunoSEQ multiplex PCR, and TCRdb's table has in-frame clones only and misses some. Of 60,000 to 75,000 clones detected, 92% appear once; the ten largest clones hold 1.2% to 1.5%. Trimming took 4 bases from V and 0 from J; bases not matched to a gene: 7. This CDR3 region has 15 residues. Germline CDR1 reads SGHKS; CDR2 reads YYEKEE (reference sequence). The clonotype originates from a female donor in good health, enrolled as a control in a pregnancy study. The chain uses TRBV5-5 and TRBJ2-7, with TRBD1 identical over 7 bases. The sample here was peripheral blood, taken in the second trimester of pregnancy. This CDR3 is CASSIGQASSYEQYF. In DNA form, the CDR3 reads TGTGCCAGCAGCATCGGACAGGCGAGCTCCTACGAGCAGTACTTC.